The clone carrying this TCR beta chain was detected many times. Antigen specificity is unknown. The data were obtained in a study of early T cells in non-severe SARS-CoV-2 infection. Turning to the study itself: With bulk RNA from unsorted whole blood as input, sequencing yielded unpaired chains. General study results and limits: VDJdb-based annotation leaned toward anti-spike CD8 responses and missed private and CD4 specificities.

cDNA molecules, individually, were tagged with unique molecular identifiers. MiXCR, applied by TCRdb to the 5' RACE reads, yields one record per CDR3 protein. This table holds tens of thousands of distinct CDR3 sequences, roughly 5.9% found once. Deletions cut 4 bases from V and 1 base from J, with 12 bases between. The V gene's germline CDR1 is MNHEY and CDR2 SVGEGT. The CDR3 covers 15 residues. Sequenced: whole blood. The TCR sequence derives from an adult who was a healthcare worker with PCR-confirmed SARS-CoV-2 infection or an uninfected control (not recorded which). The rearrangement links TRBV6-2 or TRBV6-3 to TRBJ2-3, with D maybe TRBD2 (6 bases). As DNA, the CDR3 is TGTGCCAGCAGTTCCTCGGGGGTCGGCACAGATACGCAGTATTTT. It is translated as CASSSSGVGTDTQYF.